What follows describes a single T cell receptor (beta chain). The antigen it recognizes is unknown. One base away there is no much larger clone; base qualities are not given. The sample carries other DNA sequences with the same CDR3. These data come from a study of CD8+ T cells in alopecia areata (dated by TCRdb to the late 2010s). Notes on the research overall: The treated patients took part in an open-label pilot trial in which moderate-to-severe alopecia areata was treated with oral tofacitinib at 5 to 10 mg twice daily. Disease severity in treated patients was measured with the SALT score, which quantifies the percentage of affected scalp surface area. Biopsies were taken from tofacitinib-treated patients at baseline and at 4 and 24 weeks of treatment, and a later scalp biopsy was taken in several of the tofacitinib-treated patients. Clonality in the scalp was compared among normal scalp (n=4), patchy alopecia areata scalp (n=8), and alopecia totalis/universalis scalp (n=8). TCRbeta CDR3 regions were amplified by immunoSEQ multiplex PCR using 35 Vbeta forward and 13 Jbeta reverse primers. To study T cell clonal expansion in alopecia areata, the researchers applied high-throughput TCRbeta sequencing to both the C3H/HeJ mouse model and human patients. RNA came from the PAXgene miRNA kit for fixed scalp, the miRNeasy kit for PBMCs, and the RNeasy kit for mouse skin. Human TCRbeta sequencing covered scalp tissue and sorted CD4+ and CD8+ peripheral blood T cells from patchy and totalis/universalis alopecia areata patients and healthy controls. Patients received tofacitinib for 6 to 18 months and were then followed off drug for 6 months to check for delayed response and recurrence.

The time point label, as the study defines it: 4 weeks on oral tofacitinib. The sample's treatment or condition, from its label and the paper: oral pan-JAK inhibitor, 5-10 mg twice daily. Lesional scalp punch biopsies and peripheral blood were obtained from alopecia areata patients. Human scalp biopsies were fixed immediately in PAXgene tissue containers. General study outcomes and caveats: Because the treated cohort was small and had only one nonresponder, larger studies are needed to examine links between baseline CD8+ expansion and response. Higher clonality and more expanded CD8+ clones were observed in lesional scalp than in normal scalp, particularly in alopecia totalis/universalis, a finding suggestive of antigenic drive. Tofacitinib significantly decreased scalp clonality and the number of expanded CD8+ clones among the top 100 scalp clones. Unlike mouse skin, where gammadelta T cells dominate, normal human skin contains resident alphabeta T cells that get sequenced too, which complicates analysis of the scalp TCR repertoire. During tofacitinib treatment, many expanded lesional clones stuck around in both scalp and blood, and this persistence may partly explain why relapse happens after treatment is stopped. Shared TCR sequences between patients were less evident than in mice, which may be partly attributable to HLA diversity in the patient population.

The germline V gene sets CDR1 to SGHAT and CDR2 to FQNNGV. At the junction V is shortened by 4 bases and J by 4 bases, with 13 bases in between. From its cysteine to its phenylalanine, the CDR3 spans 14 amino acids. Just the 42-base CDR3 DNA is kept, in frame starting at base 1. Library creation used the immunoSEQ multiplex PCR assay. For TCR sequencing, RNA was extracted from every sample and reverse transcribed into cDNA to serve as template. SuperScript III was used to make first-strand cDNA, primed with a 2:1 mix of oligo-dT and random hexamers. A synthetic immune receptor repertoire was used to assess amplification bias, and residual bias was removed computationally. As for how the authors treated the data: Raw reads were preprocessed to remove errors, and CDR3 was defined by IMGT conventions from the conserved cysteine to phenylalanine. To get clonality, Shannon entropy was normalized by log2 of the number of productive unique TCRs and the result was subtracted from 1. Whether each scalp clone was CD4 or CD8 was inferred by checking scalp TCRbeta sequences against the CD4 and CD8 repertoires from sorted blood. Sourced from immuneACCESS, this table was stored by TCRdb with only in-frame sequences that have V and J called. A share of the clones is absent; for the studies checked, an unresolved V gene accounts for under half, and the remainder has no known explanation. From that table come the V and J calls and clone size; the DNA was used to work out D and trimming. The sample profile shows about 7,400 clones; 64% of them were found once. Approximately 13% of the sample is in the top ten clones.

This sequence was found in a human donor with alopecia areata. This chain is built from TRBV11-2 and TRBJ1-1, with the identity of the D gene unclear. Sequencing used skin, obtained at week 4, from a patient treated with tofacitinib. This receptor carries the CDR3 CASSSGRLSTEAFF. The DNA sequence is as follows: TGTGCCAGCAGCTCCGGACGGCTGTCCACTGAAGCTTTCTTT.